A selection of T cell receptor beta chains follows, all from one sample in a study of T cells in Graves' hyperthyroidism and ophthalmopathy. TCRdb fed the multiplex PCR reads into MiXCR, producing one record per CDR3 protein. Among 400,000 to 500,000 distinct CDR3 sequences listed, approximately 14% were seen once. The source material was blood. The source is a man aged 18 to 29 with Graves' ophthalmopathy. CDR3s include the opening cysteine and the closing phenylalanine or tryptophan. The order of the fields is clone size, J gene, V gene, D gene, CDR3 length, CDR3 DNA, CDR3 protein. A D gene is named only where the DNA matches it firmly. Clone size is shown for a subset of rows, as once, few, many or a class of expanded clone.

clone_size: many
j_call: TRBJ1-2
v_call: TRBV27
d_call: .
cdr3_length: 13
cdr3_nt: TGTGCCAGCAGTTCCATGTCTAACTATGGCTACACCTTC
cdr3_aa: CASSSMSNYGYTF

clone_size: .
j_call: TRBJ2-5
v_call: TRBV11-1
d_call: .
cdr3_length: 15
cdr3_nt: TGTGCCAGCAGCTTAACCCCCGAAGACCAAGAGACCCAGTACTTC
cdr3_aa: CASSLTPEDQETQYF

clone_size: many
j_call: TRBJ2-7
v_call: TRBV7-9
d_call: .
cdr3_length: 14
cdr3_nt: TGTGCCAGCAGCTTCACCTCGAGGGAATACGAGCAGTACTTC
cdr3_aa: CASSFTSREYEQYF

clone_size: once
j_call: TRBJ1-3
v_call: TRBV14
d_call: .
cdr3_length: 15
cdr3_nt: TGTGCCAGCAGCCGGACAGTTGGCTCTGGAAACACCATATATTTT
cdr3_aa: CASSRTVGSGNTIYF

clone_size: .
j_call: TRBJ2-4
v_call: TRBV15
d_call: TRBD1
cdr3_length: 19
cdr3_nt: TGTGCCACCAGCAGGGGGGTTTGGGGGGACAGGGTAGCCAAAAACATTCAGTACTTC
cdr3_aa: CATSRGVWGDRVAKNIQYF

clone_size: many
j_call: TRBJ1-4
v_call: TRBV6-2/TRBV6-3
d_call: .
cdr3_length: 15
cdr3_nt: TGTGCCAGCAGTTACAAGGAAGCAACTAATGAAAAACTGTTTTTT
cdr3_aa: CASSYKEATNEKLFF

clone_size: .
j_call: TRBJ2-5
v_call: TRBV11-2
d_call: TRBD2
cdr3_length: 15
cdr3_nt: TGTGCCAGCAGCTTGGGTAGCGGGGGGCAAGAGACCCAGTACTTC
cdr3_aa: CASSLGSGGQETQYF

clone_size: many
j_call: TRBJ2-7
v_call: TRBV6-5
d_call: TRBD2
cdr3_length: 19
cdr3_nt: TGTGCCAGCAGTTACTCGAATTGGTTTCGGGAGGCATCCTCCTACGAGCAGTACTTC
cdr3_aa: CASSYSNWFREASSYEQYF

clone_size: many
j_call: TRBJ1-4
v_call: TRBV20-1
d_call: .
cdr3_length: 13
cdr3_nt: TGCAGTGCTGCCGGGGGGACTAATGAAAAACTGTTTTTT
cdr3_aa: CSAAGGTNEKLFF

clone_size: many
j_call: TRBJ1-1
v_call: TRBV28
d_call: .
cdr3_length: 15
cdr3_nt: TGTGCCAGCAGATCCGAGGGTGTTGGGAACACTGAAGCTTTCTTT
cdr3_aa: CASRSEGVGNTEAFF

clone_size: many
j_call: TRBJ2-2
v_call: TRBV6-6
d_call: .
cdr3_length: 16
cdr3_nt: TGTGCCAGCAGTTACTCCGGGGCGAGGATCACCGGGGAGCTGTTTTTT
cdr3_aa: CASSYSGARITGELFF

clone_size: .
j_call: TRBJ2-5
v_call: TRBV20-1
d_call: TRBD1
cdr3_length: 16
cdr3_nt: TGCAGTGCTAGACTCCTCGGTGCGAAGGGGGCAGAGACCCAGTACTTC
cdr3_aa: CSARLLGAKGAETQYF

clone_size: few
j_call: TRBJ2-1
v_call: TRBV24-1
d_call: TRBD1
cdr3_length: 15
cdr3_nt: TGTGCCACCAGAGCCCCGGGACAGGGGATCGATGAGCAGTTCTTC
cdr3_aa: CATRAPGQGIDEQFF

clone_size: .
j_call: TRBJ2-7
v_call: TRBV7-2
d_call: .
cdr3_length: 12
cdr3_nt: TGTGTCAGCAGCAAATCCTCCTACGAGCAGTACTTC
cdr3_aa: CVSSKSSYEQYF

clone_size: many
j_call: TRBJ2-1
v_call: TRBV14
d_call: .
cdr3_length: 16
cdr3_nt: TGTGCCAGCAGCCAGGGACCCTCAAAATTCGACAATGAGCAGTTCTTC
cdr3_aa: CASSQGPSKFDNEQFF

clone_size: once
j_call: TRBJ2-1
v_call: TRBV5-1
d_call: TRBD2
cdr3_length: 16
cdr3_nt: TGCGCCAGCAGCTTGGGTCCAGCGGGAGGTGGTAATGGGCAGTTCTTC
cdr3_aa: CASSLGPAGGGNGQFF

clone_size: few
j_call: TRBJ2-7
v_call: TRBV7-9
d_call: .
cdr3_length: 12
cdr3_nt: TGTGCCCTGGTGACAGACACCTACGAGCAGTACTTC
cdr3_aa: CALVTDTYEQYF

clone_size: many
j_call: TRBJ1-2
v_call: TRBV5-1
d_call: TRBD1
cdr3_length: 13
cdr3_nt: TGCGCCAGCAGCTACCCGACAGGGGATGGCTACACCTTC
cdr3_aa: CASSYPTGDGYTF

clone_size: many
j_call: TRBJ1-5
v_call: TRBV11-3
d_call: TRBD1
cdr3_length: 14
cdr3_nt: TGTGCCAGCAGCAAACAGGGGCCCAATCAGCCCCAGCATTTT
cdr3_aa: CASSKQGPNQPQHF

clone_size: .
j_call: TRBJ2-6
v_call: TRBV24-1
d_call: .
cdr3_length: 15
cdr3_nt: TGTGCCACCAGTGCAAAGGGAACTGGGGCCAACGTCCTGACTTTC
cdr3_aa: CATSAKGTGANVLTF

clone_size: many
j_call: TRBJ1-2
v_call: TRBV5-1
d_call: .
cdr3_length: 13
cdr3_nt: TGCGCCAGCAGGCCACAGGGAGGCTATGGCTACACCTTC
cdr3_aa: CASRPQGGYGYTF

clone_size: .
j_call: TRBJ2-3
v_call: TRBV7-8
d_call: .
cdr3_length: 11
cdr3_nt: TGTGCCAGAAGCTTTACAGATACGCAGTATTTT
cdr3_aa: CARSFTDTQYF

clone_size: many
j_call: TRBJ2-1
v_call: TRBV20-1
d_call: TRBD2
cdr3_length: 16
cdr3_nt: TGCAGTGCTTTGGGACTAGCGGGGGGGCCGCCCAATGAGCAGTTCTTC
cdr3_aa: CSALGLAGGPPNEQFF

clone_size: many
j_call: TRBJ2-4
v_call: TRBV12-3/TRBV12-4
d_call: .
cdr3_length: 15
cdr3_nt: TGTGCCAGCAGTTTAGGGGCACCTCTCGGCTTTATTCAGTACTTC
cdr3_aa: CASSLGAPLGFIQYF

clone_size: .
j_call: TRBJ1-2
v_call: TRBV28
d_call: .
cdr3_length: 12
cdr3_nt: TGTGCCAGCAGACGGACGACCTATGGCTACACCTTC
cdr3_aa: CASRRTTYGYTF

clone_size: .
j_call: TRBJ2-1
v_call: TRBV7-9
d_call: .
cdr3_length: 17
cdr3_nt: TGTGCCAGCAGCTTAGAAATGTGGGGGAGCTCCTACAATGAGCAGTTCTTC
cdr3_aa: CASSLEMWGSSYNEQFF

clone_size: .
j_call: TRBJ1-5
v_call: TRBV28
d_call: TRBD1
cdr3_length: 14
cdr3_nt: TGTGCCAGCAGTTTCGGGACAGGGTATCAGCCCCAGCATTTT
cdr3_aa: CASSFGTGYQPQHF

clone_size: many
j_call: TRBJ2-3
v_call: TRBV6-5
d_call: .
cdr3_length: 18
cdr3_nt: TGTGCCAGCAGTTACTCTGTTCGGGACGATTCAAGCACAGATACGCAGTATTTT
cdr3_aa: CASSYSVRDDSSTDTQYF

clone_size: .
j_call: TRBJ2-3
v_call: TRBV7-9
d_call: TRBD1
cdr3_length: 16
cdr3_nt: TGTGCCAGCAGCTCTGGGACAGGGGCCGGCACAGATACGCAGTATTTT
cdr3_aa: CASSSGTGAGTDTQYF

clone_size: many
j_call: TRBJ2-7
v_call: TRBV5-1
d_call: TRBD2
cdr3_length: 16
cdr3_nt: TGCGCCAGCAGCAGTGGACTAGCGGGGGGGCGGTACGAGCAGTACTTC
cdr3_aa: CASSSGLAGGRYEQYF

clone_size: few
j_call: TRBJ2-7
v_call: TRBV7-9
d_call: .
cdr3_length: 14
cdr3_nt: TGTGCCAGCAGCTCGGGACCCTTGGAGGACGAGCAGTACTTC
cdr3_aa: CASSSGPLEDEQYF

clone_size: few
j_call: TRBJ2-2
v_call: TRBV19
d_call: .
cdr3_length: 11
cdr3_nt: TGTGCCAGTAGTCAACACGGGGAGCTGTTTTTT
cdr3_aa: CASSQHGELFF

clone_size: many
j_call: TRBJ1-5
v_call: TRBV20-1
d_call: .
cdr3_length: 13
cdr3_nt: TGCAGTGCTAGAACCGGGTTAAATCAGCCCCAGCATTTT
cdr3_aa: CSARTGLNQPQHF

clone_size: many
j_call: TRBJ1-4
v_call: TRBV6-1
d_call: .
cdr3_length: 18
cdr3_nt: TGTGCCAGCAGTGAAAGGCGTTCGGGGGAGGCAACTAATGAAAAACTGTTTTTT
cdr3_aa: CASSERRSGEATNEKLFF

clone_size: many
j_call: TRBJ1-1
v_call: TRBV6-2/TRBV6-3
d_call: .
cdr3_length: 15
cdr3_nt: TGTGCCAGCAGTTACATGCTCCTGTCTGGCGGTGAAGCTTTCTTT
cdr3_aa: CASSYMLLSGGEAFF

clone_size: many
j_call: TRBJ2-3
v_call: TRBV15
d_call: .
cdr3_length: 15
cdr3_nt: TGTGCCACCAGCAGAGCACAGACAGACACAGATACGCAGTATTTT
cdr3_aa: CATSRAQTDTDTQYF

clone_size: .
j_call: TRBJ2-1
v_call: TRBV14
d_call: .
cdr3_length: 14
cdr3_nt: TGTGCCAGCAGGCCAAGCACAGCCTACAATGAGCAGTTCTTC
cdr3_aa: CASRPSTAYNEQFF

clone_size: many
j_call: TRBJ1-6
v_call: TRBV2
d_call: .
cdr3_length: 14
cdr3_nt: TGTGCCAGCACCCAGCAGGGTGAGGGGTCACCCCTCCACTTT
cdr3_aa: CASTQQGEGSPLHF

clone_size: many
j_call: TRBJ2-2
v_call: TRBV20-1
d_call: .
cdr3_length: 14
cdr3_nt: TGCAGTGCTAGTTTGCGGGGAAACACCGGGGAGCTGTTTTTT
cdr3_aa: CSASLRGNTGELFF

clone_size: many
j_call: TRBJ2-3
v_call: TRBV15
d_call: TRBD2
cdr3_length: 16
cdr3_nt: TGTGCCACCAGCAGAGTAGGCGGGAGGGCCGCAGATACGCAGTATTTT
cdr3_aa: CATSRVGGRAADTQYF

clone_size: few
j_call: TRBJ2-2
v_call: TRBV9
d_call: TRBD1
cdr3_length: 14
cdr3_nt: TGTGCCAGCAGCGTGGGACAGGAAACCGGGGAGCTGTTTTTT
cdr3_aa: CASSVGQETGELFF

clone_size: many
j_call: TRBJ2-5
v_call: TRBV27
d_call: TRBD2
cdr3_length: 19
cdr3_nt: TGTGCCAGCAGTTCCCTTAGTTTGGGTTTTAGCGGGAGTTCAGAGACCCAGTACTTC
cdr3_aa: CASSSLSLGFSGSSETQYF

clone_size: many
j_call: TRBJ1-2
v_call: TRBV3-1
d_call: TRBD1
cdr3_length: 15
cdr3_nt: TGTGCCAGCAGCCTACACCGACAGGGGAGGTATGGCTACACCTTC
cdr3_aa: CASSLHRQGRYGYTF

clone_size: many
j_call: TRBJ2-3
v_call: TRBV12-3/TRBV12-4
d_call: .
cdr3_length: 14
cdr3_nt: TGTGCCAGCAGTTTAGGGACGACCTGGGATACGCAGTATTTT
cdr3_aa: CASSLGTTWDTQYF

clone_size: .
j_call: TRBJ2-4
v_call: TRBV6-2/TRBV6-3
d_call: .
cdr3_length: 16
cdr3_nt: TGTGCCAGCAGTTACGGGGGCTCGGGGTCCAAAAACATTCAGTACTTC
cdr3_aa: CASSYGGSGSKNIQYF

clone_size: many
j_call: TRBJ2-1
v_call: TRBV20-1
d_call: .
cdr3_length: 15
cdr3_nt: TGCAGTGCCGACTCTTTAGGGGCTCTAGGCAATGAGCAGTTCTTC
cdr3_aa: CSADSLGALGNEQFF

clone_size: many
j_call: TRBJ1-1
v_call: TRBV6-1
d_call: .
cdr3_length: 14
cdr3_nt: TGTGCCAGCAGCGACTGGCAGGTGAACACTGAAGCTTTCTTT
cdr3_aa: CASSDWQVNTEAFF

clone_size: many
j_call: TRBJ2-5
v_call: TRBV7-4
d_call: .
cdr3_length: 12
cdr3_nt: TGTGCCAGCAGCCAGGGACGTCGAACCCAGTACTTC
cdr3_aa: CASSQGRRTQYF

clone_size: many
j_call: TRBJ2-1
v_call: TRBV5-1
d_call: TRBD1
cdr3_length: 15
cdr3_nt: TGCGCCAGCAGCTCGGGACAGGGGGCGCCTAATGAGCAGTTCTTC
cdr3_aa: CASSSGQGAPNEQFF

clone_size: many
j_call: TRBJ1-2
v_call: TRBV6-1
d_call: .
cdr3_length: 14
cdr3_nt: TGTGCCAGCAGTGAATGGGGGGCCGTGGTGGGCTACACCTTC
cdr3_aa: CASSEWGAVVGYTF

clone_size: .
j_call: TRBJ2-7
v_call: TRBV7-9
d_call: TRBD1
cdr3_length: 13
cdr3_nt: TGTGCCAGCAGCTCTGGGACAGGGGAAGAGCAGTACTTC
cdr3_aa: CASSSGTGEEQYF

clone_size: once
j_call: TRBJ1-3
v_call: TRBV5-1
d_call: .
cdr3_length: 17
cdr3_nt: TGCGCCAGCAGCTACGGTCGGGACGGTCCATCTGGAAACACCATATATTTT
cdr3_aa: CASSYGRDGPSGNTIYF

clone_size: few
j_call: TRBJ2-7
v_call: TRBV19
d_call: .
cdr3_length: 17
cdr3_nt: TGTGCCAGTAGTGTGAGGGGGTCTAGCGAATCAATCTACGAGCAGTACTTC
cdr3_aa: CASSVRGSSESIYEQYF

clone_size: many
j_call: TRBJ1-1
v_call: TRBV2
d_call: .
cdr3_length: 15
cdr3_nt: TGTGCCAGCAGTGAACAGCCGGCGTCAAGGACTGAAGCTTTCTTT
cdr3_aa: CASSEQPASRTEAFF

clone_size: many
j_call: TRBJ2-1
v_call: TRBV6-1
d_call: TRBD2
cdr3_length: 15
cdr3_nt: TGTGCCAGCAAGCTGCGCGGGAGCTCCTACAATGAGCAGTTCTTC
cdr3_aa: CASKLRGSSYNEQFF

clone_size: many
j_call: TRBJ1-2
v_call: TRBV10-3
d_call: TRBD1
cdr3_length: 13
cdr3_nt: TGTGCCATCAGTGGGGGACAGGAGTATGGCTACACCTTC
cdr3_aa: CAISGGQEYGYTF

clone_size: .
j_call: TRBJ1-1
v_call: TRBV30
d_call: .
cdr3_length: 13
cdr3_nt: TGTGCCTGGAGTGGGCTAATGAACACTGAAGCTTTCTTT
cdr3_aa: CAWSGLMNTEAFF

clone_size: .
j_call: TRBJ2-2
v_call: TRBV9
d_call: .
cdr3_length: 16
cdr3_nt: TGTGCCAGCAGCGTAGGAAGTCTGGGGTCGGGCGGGGAGCTGTTTTTT
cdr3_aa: CASSVGSLGSGGELFF

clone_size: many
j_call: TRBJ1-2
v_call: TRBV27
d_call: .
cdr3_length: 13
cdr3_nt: TGTGCCAGCAAGCTAACGGGTGGTAATGGCTACACCTTC
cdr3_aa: CASKLTGGNGYTF

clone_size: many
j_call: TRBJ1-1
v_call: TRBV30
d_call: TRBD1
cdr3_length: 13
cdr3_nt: TGTGCCTGGAGCATTCAGGGGGACACTGAAGCTTTCTTT
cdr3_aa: CAWSIQGDTEAFF